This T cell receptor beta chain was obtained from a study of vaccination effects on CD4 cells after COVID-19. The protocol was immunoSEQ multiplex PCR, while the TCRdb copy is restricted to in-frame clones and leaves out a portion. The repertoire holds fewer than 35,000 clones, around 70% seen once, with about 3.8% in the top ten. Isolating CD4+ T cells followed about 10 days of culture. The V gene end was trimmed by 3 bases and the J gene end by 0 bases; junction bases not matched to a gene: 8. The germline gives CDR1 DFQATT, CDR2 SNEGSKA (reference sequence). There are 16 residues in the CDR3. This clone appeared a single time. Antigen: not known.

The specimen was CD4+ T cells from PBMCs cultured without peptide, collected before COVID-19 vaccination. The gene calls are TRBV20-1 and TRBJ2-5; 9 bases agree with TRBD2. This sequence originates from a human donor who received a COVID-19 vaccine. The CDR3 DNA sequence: TGCAGTGCTAGTTCAGCGGGGGGCCCTAACCAAGAGACCCAGTACTTC. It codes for CSASSAGGPNQETQYF.